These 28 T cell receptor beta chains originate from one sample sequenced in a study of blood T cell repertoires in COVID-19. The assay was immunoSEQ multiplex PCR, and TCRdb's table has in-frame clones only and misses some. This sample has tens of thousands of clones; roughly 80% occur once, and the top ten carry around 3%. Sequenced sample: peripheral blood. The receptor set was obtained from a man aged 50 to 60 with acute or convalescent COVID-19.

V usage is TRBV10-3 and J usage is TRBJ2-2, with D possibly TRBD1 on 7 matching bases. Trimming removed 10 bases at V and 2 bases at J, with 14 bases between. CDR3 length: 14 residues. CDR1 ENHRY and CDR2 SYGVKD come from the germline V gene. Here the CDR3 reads CATQTGTNTGELFF. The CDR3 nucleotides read TGTGCCACCCAGACAGGGACTAACACCGGGGAGCTGTTTTTT.

This CDR3 reads CASSDSGVPYGYTF. The DNA for the CDR3 is TGCGCCAGCAGTGACTCGGGGGTACCTTATGGCTACACCTTC. The chain uses TRBV10-1 and TRBJ1-2, with D possibly matching TRBD1 (5 bases). Trimming cost V 3 bases and J 5 bases, with 13 bases left between them. The CDR3 runs to 14 residues. Germline-derived CDR1 and CDR2 are WNHNN and SYGVQD (reference sequence).

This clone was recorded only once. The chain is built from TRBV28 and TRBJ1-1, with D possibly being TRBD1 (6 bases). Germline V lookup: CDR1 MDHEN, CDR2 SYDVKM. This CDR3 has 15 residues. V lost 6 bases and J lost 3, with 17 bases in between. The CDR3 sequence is CASSSEGGQYTEAFF. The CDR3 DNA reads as TGTGCCAGCAGCTCCGAAGGAGGACAGTACACTGAAGCTTTCTTT.

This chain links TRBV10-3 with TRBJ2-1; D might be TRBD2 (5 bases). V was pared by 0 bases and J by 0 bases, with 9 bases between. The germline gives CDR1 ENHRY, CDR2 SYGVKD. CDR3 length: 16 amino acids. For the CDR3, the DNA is TGTGCCATCAGTGAGTCTACGGGGAGCTCCTACAATGAGCAGTTCTTC. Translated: CAISESTGSSYNEQFF.

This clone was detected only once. This CDR3 reads CAISELAGMGETQYF. The CDR3 nucleotides are TGTGCCATCAGTGAGTTAGCGGGGATGGGAGAGACCCAGTACTTC. The V call is TRBV10-3, the J call TRBJ2-5; 8 bases are a match to TRBD2. With 1 base clipped from V and 4 bases from J, the junction kept 5 bases outside the gene matches. Germline loops: CDR1 ENHRY, CDR2 SYGVKD. This CDR3 contains 15 residues.

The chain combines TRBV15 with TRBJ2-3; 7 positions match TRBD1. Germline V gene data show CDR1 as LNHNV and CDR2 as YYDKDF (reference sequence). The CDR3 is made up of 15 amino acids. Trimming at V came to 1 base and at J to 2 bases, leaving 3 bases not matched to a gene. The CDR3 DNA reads TGTGCCACCAGCAGAGTTGACAGGGCCACAGATACGCAGTATTTT. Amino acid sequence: CATSRVDRATDTQYF.

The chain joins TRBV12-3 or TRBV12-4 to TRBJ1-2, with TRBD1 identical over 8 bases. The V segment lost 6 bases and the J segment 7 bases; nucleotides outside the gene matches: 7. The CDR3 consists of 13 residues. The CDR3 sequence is CASRPDRATGYTF. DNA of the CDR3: TGTGCCAGCAGACCGGACAGGGCGACTGGCTACACCTTC.

The CDR3: CASSQQGNTEAFF. In nucleotides, the CDR3 is TGTGCCAGCAGCCAACAGGGGAACACTGAAGCTTTCTTT. The J gene is TRBJ1-1, the V gene TRBV14; D is possibly TRBD1 (5 bases). The CDR3 loop spans 13 amino acids. V lost 2 bases to trimming and J lost 1 base, with 5 bases between them. Germline V gives CDR1 SGHDN, CDR2 FVKESK.

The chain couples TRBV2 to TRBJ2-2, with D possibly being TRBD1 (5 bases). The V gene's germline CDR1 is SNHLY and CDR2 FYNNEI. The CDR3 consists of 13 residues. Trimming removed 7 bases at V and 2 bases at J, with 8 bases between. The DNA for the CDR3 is TGTGCCAGCAAACAGGATAACACCGGGGAGCTGTTTTTT. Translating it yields CASKQDNTGELFF. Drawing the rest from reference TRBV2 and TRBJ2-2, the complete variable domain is EPEVTQTPSHQVTQMGQEVILRCVPISNHLYFYWYRQILGQKVEFLVSFYNNEISEKSEIFDDQFSVERPDGSNFTLKIRSTKLEDSAMYFCASKQDNTGELFFGEGSRLTVL.

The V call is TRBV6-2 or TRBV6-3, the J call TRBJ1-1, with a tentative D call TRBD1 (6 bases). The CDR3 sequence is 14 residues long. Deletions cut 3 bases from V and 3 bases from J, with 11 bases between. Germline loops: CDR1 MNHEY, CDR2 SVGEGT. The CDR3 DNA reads TGTGCCAGCAGTTATCGGAAGGGGGACACTGAAGCTTTCTTT. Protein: CASSYRKGDTEAFF.

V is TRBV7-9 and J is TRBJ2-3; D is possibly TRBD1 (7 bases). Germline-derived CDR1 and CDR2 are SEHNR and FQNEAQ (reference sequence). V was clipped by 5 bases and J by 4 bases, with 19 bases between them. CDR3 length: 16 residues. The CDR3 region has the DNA TGTGCCAGCAGCCGACTAGGGGGCCAGGGCTCAGATACGCAGTATTTT. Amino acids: CASSRLGGQGSDTQYF.

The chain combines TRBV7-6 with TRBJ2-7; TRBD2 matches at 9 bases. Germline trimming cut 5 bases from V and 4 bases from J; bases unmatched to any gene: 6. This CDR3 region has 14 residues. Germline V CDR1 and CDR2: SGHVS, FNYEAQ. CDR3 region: CASSPDSGSYEQYF. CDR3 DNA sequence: TGTGCCAGCAGCCCGGATAGCGGGAGTTACGAGCAGTACTTC.

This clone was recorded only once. This chain's CDR3 is CASSETGGTDTQYF. The CDR3, as DNA: TGCGCCAGCAGTGAGACAGGGGGAACAGATACGCAGTATTTT. The gene calls are TRBV10-1 and TRBJ2-3; 8 bases agree with TRBD1. This CDR3 contains 14 residues. The V segment lost 2 bases and the J segment 3 bases; nucleotides outside the gene matches: 1. The V gene's germline CDR1 is WNHNN and CDR2 SYGVQD (reference sequence).

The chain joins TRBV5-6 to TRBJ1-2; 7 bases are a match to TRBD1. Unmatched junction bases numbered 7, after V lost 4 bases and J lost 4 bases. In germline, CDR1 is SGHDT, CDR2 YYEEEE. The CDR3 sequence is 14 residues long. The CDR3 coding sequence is TGTGCCAGCAGCACACCCCGGGACAGCTATGGCTACACCTTC. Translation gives CASSTPRDSYGYTF.

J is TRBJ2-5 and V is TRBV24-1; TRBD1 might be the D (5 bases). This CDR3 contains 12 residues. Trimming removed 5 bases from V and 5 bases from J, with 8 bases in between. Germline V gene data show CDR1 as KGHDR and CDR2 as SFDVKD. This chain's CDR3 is CATSGAGETQYF. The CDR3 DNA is TGTGCCACCAGTGGGGCAGGGGAGACCCAGTACTTC.

CDR3 sequence: CASSLFPGSYEQYF. CDR3 bases: TGTGCCAGCAGTTTATTTCCGGGCTCCTACGAGCAGTACTTC. The chain joins TRBV27 to TRBJ2-7; D is uncertain. The CDR3 runs to 14 residues. The germline V gene encodes CDR1 MNHEY and CDR2 SMNVEV (reference sequence). V lost 1 base to trimming and J lost 0 bases, with 7 bases between them.

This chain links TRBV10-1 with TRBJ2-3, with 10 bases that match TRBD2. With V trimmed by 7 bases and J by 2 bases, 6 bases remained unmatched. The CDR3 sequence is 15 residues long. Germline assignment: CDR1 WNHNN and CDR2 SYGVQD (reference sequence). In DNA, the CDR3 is TGCGCCAGCAATGCCGGGACTAGCGTCACAGATACGCAGTATTTT. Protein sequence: CASNAGTSVTDTQYF.

CDR3 amino acids: CASSFSGGLRGEAFF. CDR3 nucleotides: TGTGCCAGCAGCTTCTCCGGGGGGCTTAGGGGTGAAGCTTTCTTT. The chain employs TRBV5-5 and TRBJ1-1, with D possibly TRBD1 on 6 matching bases. The CDR3 length is 15 residues. The germline gives CDR1 SGHKS, CDR2 YYEKEE (reference sequence). Trimming shortened V by 2 bases and J by 7 bases, and 18 bases separated the two germline ends.

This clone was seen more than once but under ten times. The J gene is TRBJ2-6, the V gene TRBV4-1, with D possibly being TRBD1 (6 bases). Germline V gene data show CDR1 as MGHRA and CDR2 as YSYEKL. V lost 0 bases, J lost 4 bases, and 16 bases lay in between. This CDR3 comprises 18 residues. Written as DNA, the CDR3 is TGCGCCAGCAGCCAAGATTCCCCAGGGGCGCTGGGGGCCAACGTCCTGACTTTC. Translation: CASSQDSPGALGANVLTF.

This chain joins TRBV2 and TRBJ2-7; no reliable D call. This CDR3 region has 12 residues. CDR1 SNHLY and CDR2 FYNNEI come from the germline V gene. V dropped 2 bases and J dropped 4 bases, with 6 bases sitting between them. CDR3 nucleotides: TGTGCCAGCAGTGAACAGAATTACGAGCAGTACTTC. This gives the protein CASSEQNYEQYF.

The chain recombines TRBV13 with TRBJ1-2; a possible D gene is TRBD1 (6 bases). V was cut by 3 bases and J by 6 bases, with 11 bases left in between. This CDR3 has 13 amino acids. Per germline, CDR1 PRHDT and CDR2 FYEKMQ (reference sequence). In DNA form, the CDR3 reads TGTGCCAGCAGCTTTCGATCAGGGGATGGCTACACCTTC. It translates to CASSFRSGDGYTF.

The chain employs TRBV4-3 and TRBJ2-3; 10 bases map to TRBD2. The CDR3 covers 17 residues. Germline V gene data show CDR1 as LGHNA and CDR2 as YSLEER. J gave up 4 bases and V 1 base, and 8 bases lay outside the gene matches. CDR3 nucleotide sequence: TGCGCCAGCAGCCAAGCCGTGGGGCTAGCGGGGGCAGATACGCAGTATTTT. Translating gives CASSQAVGLAGADTQYF.

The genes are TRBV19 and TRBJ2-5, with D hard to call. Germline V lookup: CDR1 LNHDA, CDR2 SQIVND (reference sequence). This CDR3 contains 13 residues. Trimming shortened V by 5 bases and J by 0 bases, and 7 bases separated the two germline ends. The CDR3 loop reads CASSGQYQETQYF. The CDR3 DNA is TGTGCCAGTAGTGGGCAGTACCAAGAGACCCAGTACTTC.

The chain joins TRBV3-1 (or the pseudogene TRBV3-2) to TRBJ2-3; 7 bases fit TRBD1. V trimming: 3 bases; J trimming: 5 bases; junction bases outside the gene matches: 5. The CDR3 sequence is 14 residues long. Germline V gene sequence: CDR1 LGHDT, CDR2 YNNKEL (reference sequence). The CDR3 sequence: CASSQQTGVDTQYF. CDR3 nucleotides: TGTGCCAGCAGCCAGCAAACAGGGGTAGATACGCAGTATTTT.

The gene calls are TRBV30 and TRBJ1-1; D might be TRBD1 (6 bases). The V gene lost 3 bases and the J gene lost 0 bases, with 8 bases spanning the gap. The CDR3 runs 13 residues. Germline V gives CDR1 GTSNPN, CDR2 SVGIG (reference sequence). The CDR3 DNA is TGTGCCTGGAGGCAGGGGATGAACACTGAAGCTTTCTTT. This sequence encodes CAWRQGMNTEAFF. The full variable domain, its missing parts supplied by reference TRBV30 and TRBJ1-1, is SQTIHQWPATLVQPVGSPLSLECTVEGTSNPNLYWYRQAAGRGLQLLFYSVGIGQISSEVPQNLSASRPQDRQFILSSKKLLLSDSGFYLCAWRQGMNTEAFFGQGTRLTVV.

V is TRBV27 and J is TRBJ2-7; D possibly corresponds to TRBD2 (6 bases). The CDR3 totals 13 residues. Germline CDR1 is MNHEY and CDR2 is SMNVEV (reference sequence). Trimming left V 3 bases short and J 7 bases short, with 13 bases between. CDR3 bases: TGTGCCAGCAGTTTCGGGGGTGGTGGGGAGCAGTACTTC. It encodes CASSFGGGGEQYF.

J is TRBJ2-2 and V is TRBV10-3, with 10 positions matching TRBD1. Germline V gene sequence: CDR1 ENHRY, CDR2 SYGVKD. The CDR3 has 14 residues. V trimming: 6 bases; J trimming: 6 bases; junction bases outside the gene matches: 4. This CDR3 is CAIRGQGYAGELFF. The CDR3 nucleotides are TGTGCCATCAGGGGACAGGGGTACGCCGGGGAGCTGTTTTTT.

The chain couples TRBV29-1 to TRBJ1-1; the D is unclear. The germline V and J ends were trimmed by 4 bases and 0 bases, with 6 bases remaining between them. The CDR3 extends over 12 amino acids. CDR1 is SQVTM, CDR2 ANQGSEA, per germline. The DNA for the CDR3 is TGCAGCGTTGCTCTAATGAACACTGAAGCTTTCTTT. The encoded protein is CSVALMNTEAFF.